The sequence of this T cell receptor (beta chain) was determined in a study of blood T cell repertoires in COVID-19. Method: immunoSEQ multiplex PCR; TCRdb's copy keeps in-frame clones and lacks some. This sample carries some 99,000 clones, roughly 86% of them seen once, and the ten largest clones take around 13%. Deletions cut 3 bases from V and 4 bases from J, with 15 bases between. Germline V gene lookup returns CDR1 SGHNT and CDR2 YENEEA. This CDR3 has 15 amino acids. This clonotype was obtained from a woman aged 55-70 years in a cohort sampled during active or convalescent COVID-19. The sample consisted of peripheral blood. The rearrangement links TRBV11-3 to TRBJ2-5; a possible D gene is TRBD2 (5 bases). The CDR3: CASSLGWRAPETQYF. The CDR3 bases are TGTGCCAGCAGCTTGGGCTGGCGGGCCCCAGAGACCCAGTACTTC.